Here is one T cell receptor beta chain with its context. This specimen comes from a study of T-cell memory formation after mild COVID-19. With V trimmed by 4 bases and J by 8 bases, 10 bases remained unmatched. Germline-derived CDR1 and CDR2 are MGHRA and YSYEKL. The CDR3 consists of 14 residues. TCRdb re-analysed the 5' RACE reads in MiXCR, keeping a single row per CDR3 protein. The repertoire holds 55,000 to 75,000 distinct CDR3 sequences, with 25% to 30% as singletons. Sequencing input: PBMCs or a T cell subset sorted from them (not recorded which). The receptor comes from a man between 18 and 35 years old who had mild COVID-19 (a few samples of this study predate the infection). Cell type and time point are not known. The chain joins TRBV4-1 to TRBJ1-2; 7 nucleotides align to TRBD1. As DNA, the CDR3 is TGCGCCAGCAGCCTAGACGGGACAGTTCAGGGCTACACCTTC. This sequence encodes CASSLDGTVQGYTF.